The 9 T cell receptor beta chains listed next were all sequenced from one sample in a study of T cells in Graves' hyperthyroidism and ophthalmopathy. There were TCR beta CDR3 regions amplified from RNA transcripts. The HTBI primer set was used in a first-round RT-PCR of the TCR CDR3. TCRdb independently ran MiXCR on the multiplex PCR reads; one entry per CDR3 protein. The sample lists 270,000 or so distinct CDR3 sequences; approximately 16% were seen once. Sample: blood. Source of these receptors: a woman in her forties or fifties with Graves' hyperthyroidism that later progressed to Graves' ophthalmopathy.

This clonotype appeared many times. This sequence joins TRBV28 and TRBJ1-1; TRBD1 is a possible D gene (6 bases). V gave up 1 base and J gave up 3 bases, with 6 bases separating them. CDR1 MDHEN and CDR2 SYDVKM come from the germline V gene. There are 13 residues in the CDR3. Here the CDR3 reads CASSLYRDTEAFF. In nucleotides, the CDR3 is TGTGCCAGCAGTTTATACAGGGACACTGAAGCTTTCTTT. The full variable domain, completed using reference TRBV28 and TRBJ1-1, is DVKVTQSSRYLVKRTGEKVFLECVQDMDHENMFWYRQDPGLGLRLIYFSYDVKMKEKGDIPEGYSVSREKKERFSLILESASTNQTSMYLCASSLYRDTEAFFGQGTRLTVV.

The rearrangement joins TRBV25-1 to TRBJ2-3, with D maybe TRBD1 (5 bases). Trimming took 6 bases from V and 2 from J, leaving 18 bases between them. The CDR3 extends over 16 amino acids. From germline, CDR1 is MGHDK and CDR2 SYGVNS. The CDR3 loop reads CASRPVRGRDTDTQYF. Here the CDR3 DNA reads TGTGCCAGCAGACCTGTAAGGGGCAGAGACACAGATACGCAGTATTTT.

This clonotype was recorded a few times. The rearrangement uses TRBV28 and TRBJ1-2; D remains ambiguous. Germline lookup yields CDR1 MDHEN and CDR2 SYDVKM. The length of the CDR3 is 15 residues. V was pared by 7 bases and J by 4 bases, with 19 bases between. CDR3 in DNA: TGTGCCAGCAATGGGCTACCCCCGCACTTCTATGGCTACACCTTC. Protein sequence: CASNGLPPHFYGYTF.

About this clonotype itself: One base away lies a much larger clone, so this may be a sequencing read error. The genes are TRBV2 and TRBJ1-3, with TRBD1 matching 8 bases. In germline, CDR1 is SNHLY, CDR2 FYNNEI. CDR3 length: 18 amino acids. CDR3 in DNA: TGTGCCAGCAGTAAAGCATACTTGGGACAGGCCTCTGGAAACACCATATATTTT. This gives the protein CASSKAYLGQASGNTIYF.

The table lists this clonotype with many counts. The rearrangement uses TRBV28 and TRBJ2-5; D unclear. Per germline, CDR1 MDHEN and CDR2 SYDVKM. V was pared by 1 base and J by 7 bases, with 13 bases between. This CDR3 is built from 14 residues. The CDR3 DNA follows: TGTGCCAGCAGTTTATCCGGGCAGCCTGGGACCCAGTACTTC. Amino acid sequence: CASSLSGQPGTQYF. The variable domain in full, with the rest retrieved from reference TRBV28 and TRBJ2-5, is DVKVTQSSRYLVKRTGEKVFLECVQDMDHENMFWYRQDPGLGLRLIYFSYDVKMKEKGDIPEGYSVSREKKERFSLILESASTNQTSMYLCASSLSGQPGTQYFGPGTRLLVL.

This clonotype appeared many times. The V gene is TRBV11-2, the J gene TRBJ1-2; D remains unclear. This CDR3 comprises 15 residues. The V and J ends lost 3 bases and 0 bases respectively, with 11 bases between them. Germline CDR1 SGHAT, CDR2 FQNNGV. The CDR3 loop is CASSFSGPTNYGYTF. In nucleotides, the CDR3 is TGTGCCAGCAGCTTTTCCGGGCCCACTAACTATGGCTACACCTTC.

V gene TRBV27 combines with J gene TRBJ2-2; possible D gene TRBD1, 6 bases. Trimming cost V 8 bases and J 6 bases, with 19 bases left between them. Looked up from germline, CDR1 is MNHEY and CDR2 is SMNVEV (reference sequence). The CDR3 is 15 residues long. The CDR3 is CASLNRVGTAGELFF. The CDR3 DNA follows: TGTGCCAGCTTAAACAGGGTGGGGACGGCCGGGGAGCTGTTTTTT.

The V and J genes are TRBV28 and TRBJ2-7; perhaps D is TRBD1 or TRBD2 (6 bases each). Trimming took 5 bases from V and 0 from J, leaving 17 bases between them. Germline CDR1 is MDHEN and CDR2 is SYDVKM. The CDR3 extends over 16 amino acids. CDR3 loop: CASSPPPGASSYEQYF. The CDR3 DNA reads TGTGCCAGCAGTCCCCCCCCGGGGGCGAGCTCCTACGAGCAGTACTTC.

This rearrangement joins TRBV28 to TRBJ1-2, with no clear D. V lost 6 bases, J lost 5 bases, and 7 bases lay in between. Germline V lookup: CDR1 MDHEN, CDR2 SYDVKM. The CDR3 sequence is 11 residues long. The CDR3 coding sequence is TGTGCCAGCAGACTTAGATATGGCTACACCTTC. Amino acid sequence: CASRLRYGYTF.